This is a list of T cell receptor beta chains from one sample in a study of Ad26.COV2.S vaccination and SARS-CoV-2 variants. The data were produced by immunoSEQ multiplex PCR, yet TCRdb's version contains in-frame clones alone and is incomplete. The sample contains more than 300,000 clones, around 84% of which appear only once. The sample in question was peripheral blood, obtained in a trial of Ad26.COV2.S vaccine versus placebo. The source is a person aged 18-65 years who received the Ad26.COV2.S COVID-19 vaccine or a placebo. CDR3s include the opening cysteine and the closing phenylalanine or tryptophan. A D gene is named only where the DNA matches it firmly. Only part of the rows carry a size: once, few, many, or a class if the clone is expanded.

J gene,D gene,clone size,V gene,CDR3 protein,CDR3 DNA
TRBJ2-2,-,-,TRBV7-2,CASSLARYTGELFF,TGTGCCAGCAGCTTAGCGCGGTACACCGGGGAGCTGTTTTTT
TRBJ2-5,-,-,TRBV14,CASSSFTETQYF,TGTGCCAGCAGCTCCTTTACGGAGACCCAGTACTTC
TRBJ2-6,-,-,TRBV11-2,CASSLSGTQSGANVLTF,TGTGCCAGCAGCTTATCGGGGACCCAATCTGGGGCCAACGTCCTGACTTTC
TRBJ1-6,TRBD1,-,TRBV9,CASSFTGDFSPLHF,TGTGCCAGCAGCTTCACAGGGGATTTTTCACCCCTCCACTTT
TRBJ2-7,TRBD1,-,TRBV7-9,CASSLLPGGGSEQYF,TGTGCCAGCAGCTTACTCCCAGGGGGCGGTTCGGAGCAGTACTTC
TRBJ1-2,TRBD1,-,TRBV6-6,CASIRPRDRTHGYTF,TGTGCCAGCATAAGACCCAGGGACAGGACCCATGGCTACACCTTC
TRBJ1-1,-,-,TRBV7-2,CASSLLGIMNTEAFF,TGTGCCAGCAGCTTACTTGGCATTATGAACACTGAAGCTTTCTTT
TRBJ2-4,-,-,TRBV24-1,CATSDLRGTAKNIQYF,TGTGCCACCAGTGATTTGCGGGGGACGGCCAAAAACATTCAGTACTTC
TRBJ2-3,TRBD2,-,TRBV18,CASSTPSGGSTDTQYF,TGTGCCAGCTCAACACCTAGCGGGGGGAGCACAGATACGCAGTATTTT
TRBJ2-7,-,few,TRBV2,CASNRIPLYEQYF,TGTGCCAGCAACAGGATTCCGCTCTACGAGCAGTACTTC
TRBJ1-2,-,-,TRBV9,CASSPRYGLNYGYTF,TGTGCCAGCAGCCCAAGGTACGGCCTTAACTATGGCTACACCTTC
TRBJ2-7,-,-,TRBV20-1,CSASRGSYEQYF,TGCAGTGCTAGTAGGGGAAGCTACGAGCAGTACTTC
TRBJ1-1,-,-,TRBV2,CASRAQTNTEAFF,TGTGCCAGCAGGGCCCAAACGAACACTGAAGCTTTCTTT
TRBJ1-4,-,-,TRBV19,CASSIVGKTNEKLFF,TGTGCCAGTAGTATAGTGGGGAAGACTAATGAAAAACTGTTTTTT
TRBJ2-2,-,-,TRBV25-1,CASTKRGGTGELFF,TGTGCCAGCACCAAGCGAGGGGGCACCGGGGAGCTGTTTTTT
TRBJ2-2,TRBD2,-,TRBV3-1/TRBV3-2,CASSQDRAAGGITNTGELFF,TGTGCCAGCAGCCAAGATAGGGCAGCGGGGGGGATTACCAACACCGGGGAGCTGTTTTTT
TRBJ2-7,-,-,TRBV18,CASSPMSMGQGNEQYF,TGTGCCAGCTCACCAATGTCTATGGGGCAGGGGAACGAGCAGTACTTC
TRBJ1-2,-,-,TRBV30,CAWSVHRADYGYTF,TGTGCCTGGAGTGTTCACAGGGCCGATTATGGCTACACCTTC
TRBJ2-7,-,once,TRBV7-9,CATKSTVFYEQYF,TGTGCCACGAAATCGACAGTTTTCTACGAGCAGTACTTC
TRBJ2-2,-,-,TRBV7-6,CASGKPGVPGELFF,TGTGCCAGCGGGAAACCAGGGGTCCCCGGGGAGCTGTTTTTT
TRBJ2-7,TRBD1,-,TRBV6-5,CASSPDRGEQYF,TGTGCCAGCAGTCCCGACAGGGGCGAGCAGTACTTC
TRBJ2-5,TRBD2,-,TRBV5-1,CASSRVLGGGASETQYF,TGCGCCAGCAGCCGGGTTTTGGGCGGGGGGGCCAGTGAGACCCAGTACTTC
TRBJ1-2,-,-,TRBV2,CASGREGLGGYTF,TGTGCCAGCGGAAGGGAAGGGTTGGGGGGCTACACCTTC
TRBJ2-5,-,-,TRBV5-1,CASSLGQETQYF,TGCGCCAGCAGCTTGGGACAAGAGACCCAGTACTTC
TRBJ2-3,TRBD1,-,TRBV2,CASLQGGITDTQYF,TGTGCCAGCTTACAGGGGGGAATTACAGATACGCAGTATTTT
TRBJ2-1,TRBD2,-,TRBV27,CASSFGTSIYNEQFF,TGTGCCAGCAGTTTCGGGACTAGCATTTACAATGAGCAGTTCTTC
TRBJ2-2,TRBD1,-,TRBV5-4,CASRLDRGYTGELFF,TGTGCCAGCAGACTCGACAGGGGGTACACCGGGGAGCTGTTTTTT
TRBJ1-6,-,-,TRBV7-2,CASSPGWRKGSPLHF,TGTGCCAGCAGCCCCGGCTGGAGAAAGGGTTCACCCCTCCACTTT
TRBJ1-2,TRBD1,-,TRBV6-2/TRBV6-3,CASSSQGQGTYGYTF,TGTGCCAGCAGTTCACAGGGACAGGGGACCTATGGCTACACCTTC
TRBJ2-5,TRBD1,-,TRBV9,CASSLQGAVQETQYF,TGTGCCAGCAGCTTACAGGGGGCGGTTCAAGAGACCCAGTACTTC
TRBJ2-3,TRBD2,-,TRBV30,CAWSVGLAVSTDTQYF,TGTGCCTGGAGTGTAGGGCTAGCGGTGAGCACAGATACGCAGTATTTT
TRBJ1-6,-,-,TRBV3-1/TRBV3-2,CASRSGSPLHF,TGTGCCAGTCGGTCCGGGTCACCCCTCCACTTT
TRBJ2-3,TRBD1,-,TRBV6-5,CASSYRRTGQADTQYF,TGTGCCAGCAGTTACCGAAGGACAGGCCAAGCAGATACGCAGTATTTT
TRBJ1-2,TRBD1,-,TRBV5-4,CASSQWTGAEYGYTF,TGTGCCAGCAGCCAATGGACAGGGGCGGAGTATGGCTACACCTTC
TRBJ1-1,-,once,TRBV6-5,CASSYQGKNRAFF,TGTGCCAGCAGTTATCAAGGGAAGAACAGGGCTTTCTTT
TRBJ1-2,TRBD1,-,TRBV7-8,CASSSQGGTYGYTF,TGTGCCAGCAGCTCCCAGGGGGGGACATATGGCTACACCTTC
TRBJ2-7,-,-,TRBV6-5,CASIKGQSSSYEQYF,TGTGCCAGCATTAAAGGACAGTCCTCGTCCTACGAGCAGTACTTC
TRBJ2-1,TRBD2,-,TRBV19,CASSTGLAGYLDNEQFF,TGTGCCAGTAGTACCGGACTAGCGGGGTATTTGGACAATGAGCAGTTCTTC
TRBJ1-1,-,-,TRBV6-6,CASSPAGTATLNTEAFF,TGTGCCAGCAGTCCGGCCGGGACGGCGACCCTGAACACTGAAGCTTTCTTT
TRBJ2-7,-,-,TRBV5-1,CASSFLSSYEQYF,TGCGCCAGCTCGTTTTTGAGCTCCTACGAGCAGTACTTC
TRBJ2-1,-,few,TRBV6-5,CASRVRSYNEQFF,TGTGCCAGCAGAGTAAGGAGCTACAATGAGCAGTTCTTC
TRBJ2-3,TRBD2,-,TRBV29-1,CSVETSGGGTDTQYF,TGCAGCGTTGAAACTAGCGGGGGGGGAACAGATACGCAGTATTTT